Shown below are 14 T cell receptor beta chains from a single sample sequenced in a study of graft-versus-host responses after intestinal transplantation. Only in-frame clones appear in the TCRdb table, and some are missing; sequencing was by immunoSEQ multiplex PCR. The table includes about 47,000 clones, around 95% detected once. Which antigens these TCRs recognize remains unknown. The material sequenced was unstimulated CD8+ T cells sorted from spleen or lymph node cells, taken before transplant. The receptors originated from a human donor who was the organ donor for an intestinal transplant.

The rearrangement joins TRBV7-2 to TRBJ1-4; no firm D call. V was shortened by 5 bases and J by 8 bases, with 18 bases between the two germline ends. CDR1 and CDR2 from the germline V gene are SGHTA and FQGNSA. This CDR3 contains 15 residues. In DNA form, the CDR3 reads TGTGCCAGCAGCCCCGGGGTCGGGGTTCAAGAAAAACTGTTTTTT. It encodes CASSPGVGVQEKLFF.

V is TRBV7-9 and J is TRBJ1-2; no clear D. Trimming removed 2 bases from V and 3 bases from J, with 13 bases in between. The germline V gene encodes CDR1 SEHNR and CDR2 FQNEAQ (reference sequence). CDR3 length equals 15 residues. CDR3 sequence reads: CASSLREKKHYGYTF. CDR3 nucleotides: TGTGCCAGCAGCTTAAGGGAGAAGAAGCACTATGGCTACACCTTC.

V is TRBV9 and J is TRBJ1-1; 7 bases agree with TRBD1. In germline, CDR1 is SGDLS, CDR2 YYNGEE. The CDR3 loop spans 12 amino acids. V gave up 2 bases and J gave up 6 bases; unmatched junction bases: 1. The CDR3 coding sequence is TGTGCCAGCAGCGTTGGGACAGCTGAAGCTTTCTTT. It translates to CASSVGTAEAFF. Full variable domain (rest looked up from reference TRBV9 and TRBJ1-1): DSGVTQTPKHLITATGQRVTLRCSPRSGDLSVYWYQQSLDQGLQFLIQYYNGEERAKGNILERFSAQQFPDLHSELNLSSLELGDSALYFCASSVGTAEAFFGQGTRLTVV.

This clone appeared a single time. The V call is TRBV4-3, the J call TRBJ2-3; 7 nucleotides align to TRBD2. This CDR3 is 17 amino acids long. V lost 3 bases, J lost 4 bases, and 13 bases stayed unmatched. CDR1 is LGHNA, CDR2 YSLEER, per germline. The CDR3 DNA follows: TGCGCCAGCAGCCAGGACCATAGCGGGCCGACTCCAGATACGCAGTATTTT. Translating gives CASSQDHSGPTPDTQYF.

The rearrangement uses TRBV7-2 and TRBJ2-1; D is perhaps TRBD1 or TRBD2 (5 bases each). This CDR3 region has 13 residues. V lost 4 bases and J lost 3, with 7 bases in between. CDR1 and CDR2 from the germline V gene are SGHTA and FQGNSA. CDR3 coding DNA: TGTGCCAGCAGCTCTGGGGGCTACAATGAGCAGTTCTTC. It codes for CASSSGGYNEQFF.

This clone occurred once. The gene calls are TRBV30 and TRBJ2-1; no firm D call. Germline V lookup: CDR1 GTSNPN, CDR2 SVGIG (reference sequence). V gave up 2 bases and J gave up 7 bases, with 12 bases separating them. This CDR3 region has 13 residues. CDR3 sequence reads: CAWSTLGGNEQFF. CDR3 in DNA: TGTGCCTGGAGTACGTTGGGTGGTAATGAGCAGTTCTTC.

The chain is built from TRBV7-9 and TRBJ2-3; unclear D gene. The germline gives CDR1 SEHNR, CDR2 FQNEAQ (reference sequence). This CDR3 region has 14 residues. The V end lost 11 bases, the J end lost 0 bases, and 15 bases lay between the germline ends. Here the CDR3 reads CAGSTSESTDTQYF. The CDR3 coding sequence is TGTGCCGGATCCACCAGCGAGAGCACAGATACGCAGTATTTT.

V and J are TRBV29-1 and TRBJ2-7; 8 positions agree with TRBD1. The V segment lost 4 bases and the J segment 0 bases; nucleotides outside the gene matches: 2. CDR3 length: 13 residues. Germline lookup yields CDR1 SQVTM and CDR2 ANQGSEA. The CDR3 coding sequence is TGCAGCGTTGGGACAGGGTACTCCTACGAGCAGTACTTC. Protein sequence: CSVGTGYSYEQYF.

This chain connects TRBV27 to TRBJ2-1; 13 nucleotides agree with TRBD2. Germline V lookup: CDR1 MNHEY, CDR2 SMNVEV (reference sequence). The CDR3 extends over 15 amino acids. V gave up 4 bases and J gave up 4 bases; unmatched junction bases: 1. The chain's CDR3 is CASSSTSGGYNEQFF. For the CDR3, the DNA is TGTGCCAGCAGTTCGACTAGCGGGGGGTACAATGAGCAGTTCTTC.

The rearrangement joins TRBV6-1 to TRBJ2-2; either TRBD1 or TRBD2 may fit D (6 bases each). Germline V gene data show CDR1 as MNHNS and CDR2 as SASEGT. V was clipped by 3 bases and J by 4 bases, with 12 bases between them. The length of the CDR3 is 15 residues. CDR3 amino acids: CASSEGTGATGELFF. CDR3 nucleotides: TGTGCCAGCAGTGAGGGTACGGGGGCCACCGGGGAGCTGTTTTTT.

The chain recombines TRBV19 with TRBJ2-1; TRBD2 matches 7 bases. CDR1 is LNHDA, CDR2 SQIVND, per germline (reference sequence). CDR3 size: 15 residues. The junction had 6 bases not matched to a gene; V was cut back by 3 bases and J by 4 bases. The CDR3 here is CASSISGVPYNEQFF. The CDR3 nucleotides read TGTGCCAGTAGTATCAGCGGGGTCCCTTACAATGAGCAGTTCTTC.

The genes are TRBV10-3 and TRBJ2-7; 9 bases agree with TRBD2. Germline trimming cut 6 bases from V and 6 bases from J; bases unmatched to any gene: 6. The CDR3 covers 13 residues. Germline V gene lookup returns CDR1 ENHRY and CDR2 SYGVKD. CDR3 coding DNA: TGTGCCATCAGCCTAGCGGGGCAGCGCGAGCAGTACTTC. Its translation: CAISLAGQREQYF.

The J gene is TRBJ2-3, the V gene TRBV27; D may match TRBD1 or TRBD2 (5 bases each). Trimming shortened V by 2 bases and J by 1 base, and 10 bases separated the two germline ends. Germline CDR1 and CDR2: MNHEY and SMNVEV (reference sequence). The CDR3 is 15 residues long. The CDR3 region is CASSLPRGGTDTQYF. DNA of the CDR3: TGTGCCAGCAGTTTACCTAGAGGGGGCACAGATACGCAGTATTTT.

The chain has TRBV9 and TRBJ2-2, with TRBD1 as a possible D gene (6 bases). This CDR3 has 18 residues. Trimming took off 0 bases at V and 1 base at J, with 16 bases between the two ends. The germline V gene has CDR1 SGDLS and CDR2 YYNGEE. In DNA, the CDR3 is TGTGCCAGCAGCGTAGTCACAGGGTGGACAGAGAACACCGGGGAGCTGTTTTTT. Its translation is CASSVVTGWTENTGELFF.